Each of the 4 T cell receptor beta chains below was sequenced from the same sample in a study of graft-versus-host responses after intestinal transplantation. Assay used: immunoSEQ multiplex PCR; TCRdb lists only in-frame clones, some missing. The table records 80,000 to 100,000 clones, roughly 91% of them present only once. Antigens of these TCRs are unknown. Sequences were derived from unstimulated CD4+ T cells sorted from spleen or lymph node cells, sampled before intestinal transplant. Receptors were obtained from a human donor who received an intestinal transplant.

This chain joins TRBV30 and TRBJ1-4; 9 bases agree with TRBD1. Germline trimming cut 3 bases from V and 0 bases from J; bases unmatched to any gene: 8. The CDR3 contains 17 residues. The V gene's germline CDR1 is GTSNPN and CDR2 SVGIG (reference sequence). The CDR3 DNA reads TGTGCCTGGAGAAGTGGGACAGGGAAAGCAACTAATGAAAAACTGTTTTTT. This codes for CAWRSGTGKATNEKLFF. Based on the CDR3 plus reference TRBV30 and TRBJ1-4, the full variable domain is SQTIHQWPATLVQPVGSPLSLECTVEGTSNPNLYWYRQAAGRGLQLLFYSVGIGQISSEVPQNLSASRPQDRQFILSSKKLLLSDSGFYLCAWRSGTGKATNEKLFFGSGTQLSVL.

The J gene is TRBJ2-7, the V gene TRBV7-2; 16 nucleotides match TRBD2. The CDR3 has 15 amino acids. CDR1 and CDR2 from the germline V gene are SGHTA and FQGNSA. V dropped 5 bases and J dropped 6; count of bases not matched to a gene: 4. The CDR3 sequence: CASSRGLAGGPEQYF. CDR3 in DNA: TGTGCCAGCAGCCGGGGACTAGCGGGGGGGCCCGAGCAGTACTTC. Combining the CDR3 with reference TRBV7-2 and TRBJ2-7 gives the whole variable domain GAGVSQSPSNKVTEKGKDVELRCDPISGHTALYWYRQSLGQGLEFLIYFQGNSAPDKSGLPSDRFSAERTGGSVSTLTIQRTQQEDSAVYLCASSRGLAGGPEQYFGPGTRLTVT.

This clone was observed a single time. The CDR3, as DNA: TGTGCCAGCAGCGTGCGACCCAACGAACAGCTGAACACTGAAGCTTTCTTT. It is translated as CASSVRPNEQLNTEAFF. The chain employs TRBV9 and TRBJ1-1; D is unresolved. Trimming pared 2 bases from V and 0 bases from J, leaving 17 bases between. Germline CDR1 is SGDLS and CDR2 is YYNGEE. The CDR3 covers 17 residues.

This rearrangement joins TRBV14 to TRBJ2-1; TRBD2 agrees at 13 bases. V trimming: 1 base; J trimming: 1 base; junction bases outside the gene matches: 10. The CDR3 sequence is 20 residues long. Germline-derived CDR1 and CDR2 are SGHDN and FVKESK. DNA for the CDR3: TGTGCCAGCAGCCAAGCGAGACTAGCGGGGGGATTACCGTCCTACAATGAGCAGTTCTTC. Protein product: CASSQARLAGGLPSYNEQFF.